This T cell receptor beta chain originates from a study of cytomegalovirus exposure and HLA in healthy donors. Note on this clone: Antigen unknown.

Study-wide results and limits: Analysis was carried out at a later point, and it linked a missense DCLRE1C variant to TCR beta V- and J-gene trimming. Earlier findings revealed that most TCR beta V segments proved productive either about 87% or about 30% of the time. A later analysis reportedly found fewer N-insertions in an Asian-associated ancestry cluster than the approximately 660-donor mean.

The PCR had 60 Vbeta and 13 Jbeta primers. TCRdb keeps only in-frame clones here, not all; method: immunoSEQ multiplex PCR. The sample carries under 200,000 clones, around 72% recorded once. The CDR3 length is 16 residues. Germline V gene data show CDR1 as SGHDT and CDR2 as YYEEEE. Sequenced material: PBMCs. The chain uses TRBV5-6 and TRBJ2-5; 8 bases map to TRBD1. The end of the DNA is better explained by TRBJ2-7, so the J call may be wrong. This clonotype was obtained from a woman aged 45-59 years in good health and CMV-seropositive. For the CDR3, the DNA is TGTGCCAGCAGCCGCGGACAGGGAATCGGATCCTACGAGCAGTACTTC. Translation gives CASSRGQGIGSYEQYF.